Listed below are T cell receptor beta chains from one sample, sequenced in a study of T-cell memory formation after mild COVID-19. In TCRdb, the 5' RACE reads were re-called with MiXCR into one record per CDR3 protein. The sample comprises 90,000 to 120,000 distinct CDR3 sequences, roughly a sixth of which are singletons, and roughly 5.5% rests with the top ten. The sequenced sample was PBMCs or a T cell subset sorted from them (not recorded which). Receptor source: a man younger than 30 who had mild COVID-19 (a few samples of this study predate the infection). Cell type and time point are not known. Each CDR3 is given with its conserved first and last residue. Each record gives: clone size, D gene, J gene, V gene, CDR3 protein, CDR3 DNA. The D gene is left open where the match is weak. Clone size is given for some rows only: seen once, a few or many times, or a class if the clone is expanded.

few	-	TRBJ2-1	TRBV12-3/TRBV12-4	CASSLSLDRLPFF	TGTGCCAGCAGTCTCTCACTAGACAGGTTACCGTTCTTC
-	-	TRBJ2-5	TRBV20-1	CSAREALQETQYF	TGCAGTGCTAGAGAGGCCCTCCAAGAGACCCAGTACTTC
-	-	TRBJ2-2	TRBV11-3	CASSLASGVNTGELFF	TGTGCCAGCAGCTTAGCTTCGGGGGTCAACACCGGGGAGCTGTTTTTT
-	TRBD2	TRBJ2-3	TRBV7-2	CASSLARGVRTDTQYF	TGTGCCAGCAGCTTAGCGCGGGGGGTCCGCACAGATACGCAGTATTTT
-	-	TRBJ2-3	TRBV12-3/TRBV12-4	CASSFISAGNTQYF	TGTGCCAGCAGTTTTATTAGCGCGGGGAATACGCAGTATTTT
few	-	TRBJ2-4	TRBV7-2	CASSPNIKNIQYF	TGTGCCAGCAGCCCTAACATCAAAAACATTCAGTACTTC
-	TRBD2	TRBJ2-1	TRBV18	CASGFISGGYNEQFF	TGTGCCAGCGGGTTCATTAGCGGGGGTTACAATGAGCAGTTCTTC
few	-	TRBJ2-3	TRBV7-2	CASSSQQLDTQYF	TGTGCCAGCAGCTCGCAGCAGTTAGATACGCAGTATTTT
few	TRBD2	TRBJ2-1	TRBV6-6	CASSYPGLAANPYNEQFF	TGTGCCAGCAGTTATCCGGGACTAGCGGCGAATCCCTACAATGAGCAGTTCTTC
-	-	TRBJ1-1	TRBV18	CASSPHPPDNTEAFF	TGTGCCAGCTCACCTCACCCCCCAGACAACACTGAAGCTTTCTTT
-	-	TRBJ1-3	TRBV6-5	CASSPPGPGSSIYF	TGTGCCAGCAGTCCCCCGGGACCGGGGAGCTCCATATATTTT
-	-	TRBJ1-5	TRBV12-3/TRBV12-4	CASSPGDIQPQHF	TGTGCCAGCAGTCCCGGGGACATCCAGCCCCAGCATTTT
few	TRBD1	TRBJ1-1	TRBV6-5	CASRRTGKRSDTEAFF	TGTGCCAGCAGGAGGACAGGGAAGCGGTCGGACACTGAAGCTTTCTTT
many	TRBD2	TRBJ2-3	TRBV5-1	CASSESGGPGTQYF	TGCGCCAGCAGCGAGAGCGGGGGGCCTGGTACGCAGTATTTT
few	-	TRBJ2-3	TRBV5-5	CASSWGPARDTQYF	TGTGCCAGCAGCTGGGGCCCAGCCCGCGACACGCAGTATTTT
few	-	TRBJ2-1	TRBV30	CAWKQEGHNEQFF	TGTGCCTGGAAGCAGGAGGGCCACAATGAGCAGTTCTTC
few	-	TRBJ1-3	TRBV20-1	CSARERVSGNTIYF	TGCAGTGCTAGAGAGAGGGTCTCTGGAAACACCATATATTTT
once	TRBD2	TRBJ2-3	TRBV20-1	CSARTTAGVRPDTQYF	TGCAGTGCTAGGACAACGGCGGGGGTCCGCCCAGATACGCAGTATTTT
few	TRBD1	TRBJ2-3	TRBV5-1	CASSSTGGVRTDTQYF	TGCGCCAGCAGCTCCACAGGGGGCGTCCGGACAGATACGCAGTATTTT
-	TRBD2	TRBJ2-3	TRBV3-1	CASSQDSRGGTDTQYF	TGTGCCAGCAGCCAAGATTCCCGGGGGGGCACAGATACGCAGTATTTT
-	-	TRBJ1-1	TRBV4-1	CASQNRALGTEAFF	TGCGCCAGCCAGAACAGGGCGTTAGGAACTGAAGCTTTCTTT
-	-	TRBJ2-7	TRBV6-5	CASRTLQTYEQYF	TGTGCCAGCAGAACCCTGCAGACCTACGAGCAGTACTTC
-	TRBD1	TRBJ1-2	TRBV4-2	CASSQERGSQGLGRVNYGYTF	TGTGCCAGCAGCCAAGAGCGGGGGTCACAGGGGCTAGGCAGAGTTAACTATGGCTACACCTTC
-	TRBD1	TRBJ1-5	TRBV7-2	CASSLETGRHQPQHF	TGTGCCAGCAGCTTAGAGACAGGGCGTCATCAGCCCCAGCATTTT
-	TRBD1	TRBJ1-2	TRBV5-6	CASSITGAGMGNYGYTF	TGTGCCAGCAGTATTACAGGGGCCGGGATGGGTAACTATGGCTACACCTTC
-	TRBD2	TRBJ2-1	TRBV28	CASRGRGGLEQFF	TGTGCCAGCAGGGGCCGGGGGGGCCTTGAGCAGTTCTTC
few	-	TRBJ2-3	TRBV12-3/TRBV12-4	CASSFLTIATDTQYF	TGTGCCAGCAGTTTCCTCACCATCGCGACAGATACGCAGTATTTT
few	-	TRBJ1-6	TRBV24-1	CATSDLGRLNSPLHF	TGTGCCACCAGTGATCTGGGACGGCTTAATTCACCCCTCCACTTT
-	-	TRBJ2-1	TRBV7-2	CASSLEAGNEQFF	TGTGCCAGCAGCTTAGAGGCGGGAAATGAGCAGTTCTTC